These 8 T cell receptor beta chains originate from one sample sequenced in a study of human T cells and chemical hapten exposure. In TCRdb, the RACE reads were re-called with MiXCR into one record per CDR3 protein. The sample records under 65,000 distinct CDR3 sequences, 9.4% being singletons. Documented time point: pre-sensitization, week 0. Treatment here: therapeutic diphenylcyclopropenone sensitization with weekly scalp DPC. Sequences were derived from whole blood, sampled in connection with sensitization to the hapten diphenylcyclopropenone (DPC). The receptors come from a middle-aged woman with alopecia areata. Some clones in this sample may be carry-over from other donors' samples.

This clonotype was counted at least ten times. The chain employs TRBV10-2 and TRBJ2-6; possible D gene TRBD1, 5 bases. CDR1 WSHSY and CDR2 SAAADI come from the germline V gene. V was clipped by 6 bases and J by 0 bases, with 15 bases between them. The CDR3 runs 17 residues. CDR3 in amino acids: CASSDSLIASGANVLTF. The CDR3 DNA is TGCGCCAGCAGCGACAGCCTAATCGCCTCTGGGGCCAACGTCCTGACTTTC.

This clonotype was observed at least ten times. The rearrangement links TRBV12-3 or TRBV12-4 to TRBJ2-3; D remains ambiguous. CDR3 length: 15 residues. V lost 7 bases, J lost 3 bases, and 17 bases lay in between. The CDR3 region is CASTNVAFATDTQYF. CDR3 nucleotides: TGTGCCAGCACCAACGTGGCTTTTGCGACAGATACGCAGTATTTT.

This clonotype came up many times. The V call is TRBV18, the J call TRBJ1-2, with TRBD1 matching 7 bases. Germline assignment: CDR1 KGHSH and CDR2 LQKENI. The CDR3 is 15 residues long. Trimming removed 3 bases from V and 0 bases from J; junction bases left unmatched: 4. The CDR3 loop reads CASSPGQASNYGYTF. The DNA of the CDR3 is TGTGCCAGCTCACCTGGACAGGCCTCTAACTATGGCTACACCTTC.

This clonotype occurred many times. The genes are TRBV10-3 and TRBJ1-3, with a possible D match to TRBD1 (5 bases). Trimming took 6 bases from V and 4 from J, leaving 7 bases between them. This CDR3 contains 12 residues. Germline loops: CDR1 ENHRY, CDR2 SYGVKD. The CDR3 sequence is CAISRQGNTIYF. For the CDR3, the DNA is TGTGCCATCAGCAGACAGGGAAACACCATATATTTT.

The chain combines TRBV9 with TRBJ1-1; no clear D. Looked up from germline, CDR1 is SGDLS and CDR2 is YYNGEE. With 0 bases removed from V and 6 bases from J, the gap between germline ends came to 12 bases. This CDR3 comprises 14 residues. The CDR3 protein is CASSVGSGGAEAFF. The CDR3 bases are TGTGCCAGCAGCGTAGGATCGGGAGGAGCTGAAGCTTTCTTT.

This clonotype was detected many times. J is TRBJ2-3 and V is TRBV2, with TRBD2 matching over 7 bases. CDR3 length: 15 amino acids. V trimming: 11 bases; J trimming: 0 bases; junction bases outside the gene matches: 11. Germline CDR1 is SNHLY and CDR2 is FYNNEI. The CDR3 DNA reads TGTGCCTGCCCTGGGAGGGCCTCGAGCACAGATACGCAGTATTTT. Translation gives CACPGRASSTDTQYF. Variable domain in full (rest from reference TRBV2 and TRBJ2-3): EPEVTQTPSHQVTQMGQEVILRCVPISNHLYFYWYRQILGQKVEFLVSFYNNEISEKSEIFDDQFSVERPDGSNFTLKIRSTKLEDSAMYFCACPGRASSTDTQYFGPGTRLTVL.

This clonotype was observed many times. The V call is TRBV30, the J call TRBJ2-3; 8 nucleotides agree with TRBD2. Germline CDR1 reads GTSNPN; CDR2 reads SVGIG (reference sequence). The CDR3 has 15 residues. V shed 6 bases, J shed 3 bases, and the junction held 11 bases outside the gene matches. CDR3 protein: CACVPTSGETDTQYF. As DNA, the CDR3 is TGTGCCTGTGTACCCACTAGCGGCGAGACAGATACGCAGTATTTT.

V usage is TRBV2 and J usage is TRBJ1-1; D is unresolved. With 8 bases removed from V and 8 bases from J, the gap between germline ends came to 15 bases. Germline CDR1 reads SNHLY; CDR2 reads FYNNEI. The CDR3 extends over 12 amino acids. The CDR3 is CASCKVALEAFF. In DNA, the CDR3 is TGTGCCAGCTGCAAAGTGGCCTTAGAAGCTTTCTTT.